These T cell receptor beta chains were read from a single sample in a study of blood T cells in healthy people across ages. One entry per CDR3 protein results from TCRdb running MiXCR on the 5' RACE reads. This table holds some 920,000 distinct CDR3 sequences, approximately 50% found once. Sequences were obtained from blood. The origin of the receptors is a woman aged 60-75 years in good health. Both conserved end residues are part of each CDR3. Each record gives: clone size, J gene, D gene, V gene, CDR3 DNA, CDR3 protein. The D gene is left open where the match is weak. Clone size is stated in some rows and not others, as once, few, many or a class when expanded.

clone size: -
J gene: TRBJ2-3
D gene: -
V gene: TRBV20-1
CDR3 DNA: TGCAGTGCTATAGCGGTCTCTAGCACAGATACGCAGTATTTT
CDR3 protein: CSAIAVSSTDTQYF

clone size: few
J gene: TRBJ2-1
D gene: -
V gene: TRBV4-1
CDR3 DNA: TGCGCCAGCAGCCAAGGGAGTGGGGGGATCAATGAGCAGTTCTTC
CDR3 protein: CASSQGSGGINEQFF

clone size: once
J gene: TRBJ2-1
D gene: -
V gene: TRBV7-2
CDR3 DNA: TGTGCCAGCAGCTTAGTCGGGGCAGGGGCCTACAATGAGCAGTTCTTC
CDR3 protein: CASSLVGAGAYNEQFF

clone size: -
J gene: TRBJ2-3
D gene: -
V gene: TRBV6-2/TRBV6-3
CDR3 DNA: TGTGCCAGCAGCCTCCCGGCGGGCTCAGATACGCAGTATTTT
CDR3 protein: CASSLPAGSDTQYF

clone size: once
J gene: TRBJ1-2
D gene: TRBD1
V gene: TRBV18
CDR3 DNA: TGTGCCAGCTCACCAGGCACTAGGACAGGGGCAGCGAGCTACACCTTC
CDR3 protein: CASSPGTRTGAASYTF

clone size: few
J gene: TRBJ2-7
D gene: -
V gene: TRBV29-1
CDR3 DNA: TGCAGCGTTGAAGAGGGAAGCTACGAGCAGTACTTC
CDR3 protein: CSVEEGSYEQYF

clone size: -
J gene: TRBJ2-5
D gene: TRBD1
V gene: TRBV29-1
CDR3 DNA: TGCAGCGTTGAAGAGGGACAGGGCTTACAAGAGACCCAGTACTTC
CDR3 protein: CSVEEGQGLQETQYF

clone size: few
J gene: TRBJ2-1
D gene: TRBD2
V gene: TRBV11-2
CDR3 DNA: TGTGCCAGCAGGGACCTTAGCGGGAGGGCCGGTGAGCAGTTCTTC
CDR3 protein: CASRDLSGRAGEQFF

clone size: few
J gene: TRBJ2-7
D gene: -
V gene: TRBV4-3
CDR3 DNA: TGCGCCAGCAGCCAAGAACCGGGGGGCGACGTGGGTGAGCAGTACTTC
CDR3 protein: CASSQEPGGDVGEQYF

clone size: -
J gene: TRBJ2-7
D gene: -
V gene: TRBV12-1
CDR3 DNA: TGTGCCAGCAGCTTTGATGCGCTTTTGCGCTACGAGCAGTACTTC
CDR3 protein: CASSFDALLRYEQYF

clone size: many
J gene: TRBJ2-1
D gene: TRBD2
V gene: TRBV20-1
CDR3 DNA: TGCAGTGCTCCGGGCGGGAGGGCCTGGGATGAGCAGTTCTTC
CDR3 protein: CSAPGGRAWDEQFF

clone size: -
J gene: TRBJ2-5
D gene: -
V gene: TRBV6-2/TRBV6-3
CDR3 DNA: TGTGCCAGCAGTTACAAGGGCAGCCCGGAGTACTTC
CDR3 protein: CASSYKGSPEYF

clone size: -
J gene: TRBJ2-7
D gene: -
V gene: TRBV20-1
CDR3 DNA: TGCAGGGCTGGTGGCCTGACCTACGAGCAGTACTTC
CDR3 protein: CRAGGLTYEQYF

clone size: -
J gene: TRBJ1-2
D gene: -
V gene: TRBV2
CDR3 DNA: TGTGCCAGCAGATGGGGTCAACAGTGGCCGCAACCTTCTAACTATGGCTACACCTTC
CDR3 protein: CASRWGQQWPQPSNYGYTF

clone size: -
J gene: TRBJ2-7
D gene: TRBD1
V gene: TRBV20-1
CDR3 DNA: TGCAGTGCTACCACAGGGGCCCACTACGAGCAGTACTTC
CDR3 protein: CSATTGAHYEQYF

clone size: -
J gene: TRBJ1-1
D gene: -
V gene: TRBV5-1
CDR3 DNA: TGCGCCAGCACCGGCCGGGGCGGGGGAATGAACACTGAAGCTTTCTTT
CDR3 protein: CASTGRGGGMNTEAFF

clone size: few
J gene: TRBJ2-1
D gene: TRBD2
V gene: TRBV28
CDR3 DNA: TGTGCCAGCAGGCCGGGACTAGCGGGTAGTGAGCAGTTCTTC
CDR3 protein: CASRPGLAGSEQFF

clone size: few
J gene: TRBJ2-7
D gene: -
V gene: TRBV9
CDR3 DNA: TGTGCCAGCAGCGTAGGGGGGGCACTAGCGTCCTACGAGCAGTACTTC
CDR3 protein: CASSVGGALASYEQYF

clone size: -
J gene: TRBJ2-5
D gene: -
V gene: TRBV15
CDR3 DNA: TGTGCCACCAGCCGGGACCAGAGGAGAGAGACCCAGTACTTC
CDR3 protein: CATSRDQRRETQYF

clone size: -
J gene: TRBJ2-2
D gene: -
V gene: TRBV7-6
CDR3 DNA: TGTGCCAGCAGCTTAACTCGGGGTGCCGGGGAGCTGTTTTTT
CDR3 protein: CASSLTRGAGELFF

clone size: -
J gene: TRBJ2-7
D gene: -
V gene: TRBV10-3
CDR3 DNA: TGTGCCATCAGTGAGTCGACGGCTGGCGACGCCGACTACGAGCAGTACTTC
CDR3 protein: CAISESTAGDADYEQYF

clone size: -
J gene: TRBJ2-5
D gene: TRBD2
V gene: TRBV14
CDR3 DNA: TGTGCCAGCAGCCGATACTCCCCGGGACTAGCGCTTCGGGAGCAGTACTTC
CDR3 protein: CASSRYSPGLALREQYF

clone size: few
J gene: TRBJ2-7
D gene: -
V gene: TRBV28
CDR3 DNA: TGTGCCAGCAGCCAGGAGCGGAGCATCAACGAGCAGTACTTC
CDR3 protein: CASSQERSINEQYF

clone size: -
J gene: TRBJ2-5
D gene: TRBD2
V gene: TRBV9
CDR3 DNA: TGTGCCAGCAGCCCACTAGCGGGAGGTCTCCAAGAGACCCAGTACTTC
CDR3 protein: CASSPLAGGLQETQYF

clone size: -
J gene: TRBJ1-5
D gene: -
V gene: TRBV20-1
CDR3 DNA: TGCAGTGCTAGAGTCAGGGGAGACAGCAATCAGCCCCAGCATTTT
CDR3 protein: CSARVRGDSNQPQHF

clone size: -
J gene: TRBJ2-7
D gene: -
V gene: TRBV29-1
CDR3 DNA: TGCAGCGTAGCGGGTCTAGACGACGAGCAGTACTTC
CDR3 protein: CSVAGLDDEQYF

clone size: -
J gene: TRBJ2-7
D gene: -
V gene: TRBV10-3
CDR3 DNA: TGTGCCATCAGTCCCGACGGATACGAGCAGTACTTC
CDR3 protein: CAISPDGYEQYF

clone size: -
J gene: TRBJ2-3
D gene: TRBD1
V gene: TRBV20-1
CDR3 DNA: TGCAGTGTCCCTAGGGGTCAGGGGGCAGGAGGTACGCAGTATTTT
CDR3 protein: CSVPRGQGAGGTQYF

clone size: few
J gene: TRBJ2-1
D gene: -
V gene: TRBV20-1
CDR3 DNA: TGCAGTGCTAGAGTTCGTCCGGGTTCCTACAATGAGCAGTTCTTC
CDR3 protein: CSARVRPGSYNEQFF

clone size: -
J gene: TRBJ2-4
D gene: -
V gene: TRBV2
CDR3 DNA: TGTGCCAGCTCCTGGGGCGAGGGGGGCAAAAACATTCAGTACTTC
CDR3 protein: CASSWGEGGKNIQYF

clone size: -
J gene: TRBJ1-4
D gene: -
V gene: TRBV30
CDR3 DNA: TGTGCCTGGAGTCTTTCGGGAAAACTGTTTTTT
CDR3 protein: CAWSLSGKLFF

clone size: once
J gene: TRBJ1-2
D gene: TRBD1
V gene: TRBV6-6
CDR3 DNA: TGTGCCAGCAATGGACAGGGGGACGGCTACACCTTC
CDR3 protein: CASNGQGDGYTF

clone size: few
J gene: TRBJ2-7
D gene: -
V gene: TRBV29-1
CDR3 DNA: TGCAGCGTCGAGGACTCGAGGGTTTCCCCCTACGAGCAGTACTTC
CDR3 protein: CSVEDSRVSPYEQYF

clone size: -
J gene: TRBJ2-7
D gene: -
V gene: TRBV7-3
CDR3 DNA: TGTGCCAGCAGCTTATGGAGGAGCGACGAGCAGTACTTC
CDR3 protein: CASSLWRSDEQYF

clone size: -
J gene: TRBJ2-5
D gene: -
V gene: TRBV20-1
CDR3 DNA: TGCAGTGCTAGAGATTCGGGGGACTACCAAGAGACCCAGTACTTC
CDR3 protein: CSARDSGDYQETQYF

clone size: -
J gene: TRBJ2-2
D gene: -
V gene: TRBV6-5
CDR3 DNA: TGTGCCAGCAGTTATACAGACGGGGAGCTGTTTTTT
CDR3 protein: CASSYTDGELFF

clone size: -
J gene: TRBJ1-3
D gene: -
V gene: TRBV13
CDR3 DNA: TGTGCCAGCAGCACCGGACAGGGAAACACCATATATTTT
CDR3 protein: CASSTGQGNTIYF

clone size: -
J gene: TRBJ2-1
D gene: -
V gene: TRBV5-1
CDR3 DNA: TGCGCCAGCAGCTTGGTACCCACGACAGGTAGCAATGAGCAGTTCTTC
CDR3 protein: CASSLVPTTGSNEQFF

clone size: few
J gene: TRBJ2-7
D gene: -
V gene: TRBV27
CDR3 DNA: TGTGCCAGCAGCCGGGGGACCACAGGGTTGTCCTCCTACGAGCAGTACTTC
CDR3 protein: CASSRGTTGLSSYEQYF

clone size: few
J gene: TRBJ2-1
D gene: TRBD2
V gene: TRBV6-5
CDR3 DNA: TGTGCCACCGCGGGGCTAGCGGATTTTGGTGAGCAGTTCTTC
CDR3 protein: CATAGLADFGEQFF

clone size: -
J gene: TRBJ2-1
D gene: TRBD2
V gene: TRBV7-2
CDR3 DNA: TGTGCCAGCAGCTTACGCTTGGCTAGCGGGAGGAGAGGGCTTACCAATGAGCAGTTCTTC
CDR3 protein: CASSLRLASGRRGLTNEQFF

clone size: -
J gene: TRBJ2-6
D gene: -
V gene: TRBV5-1
CDR3 DNA: TGCGCCAGCAGCCCCCCCGGGACTCCACATTCTGGGGCCAACGTCCTGACTTTC
CDR3 protein: CASSPPGTPHSGANVLTF

clone size: -
J gene: TRBJ2-7
D gene: TRBD2
V gene: TRBV12-3/TRBV12-4
CDR3 DNA: TGTGCCAGCAGTTTAGTCGGAGGTCCGGGAGGCGAGCAGTACTTC
CDR3 protein: CASSLVGGPGGEQYF

clone size: -
J gene: TRBJ1-2
D gene: -
V gene: TRBV25-1
CDR3 DNA: TGTGCCAGCAGTGAATGGGGGACCTATGGCTACACCTTC
CDR3 protein: CASSEWGTYGYTF

clone size: few
J gene: TRBJ2-3
D gene: -
V gene: TRBV7-6
CDR3 DNA: TGTGCCAGCAGCTTAATGCCCATTTCCCAGGCCACAGATACGCAGTATTTT
CDR3 protein: CASSLMPISQATDTQYF

clone size: -
J gene: TRBJ2-1
D gene: -
V gene: TRBV3-1
CDR3 DNA: TGTGCCAGCAGCCGCTACAAGAATGAGCAGTTCTTC
CDR3 protein: CASSRYKNEQFF

clone size: few
J gene: TRBJ2-7
D gene: -
V gene: TRBV6-6
CDR3 DNA: TGTGCCAGCAGTTTCGGGACAGAGCAGTACTTC
CDR3 protein: CASSFGTEQYF

clone size: -
J gene: TRBJ2-5
D gene: TRBD1
V gene: TRBV6-5
CDR3 DNA: TGTGCCAGCAGACAGGGGTCCCAAGAGACCCAGTACTTC
CDR3 protein: CASRQGSQETQYF

clone size: -
J gene: TRBJ2-7
D gene: -
V gene: TRBV29-1
CDR3 DNA: TGCAGCGTTGGAAAGGGGGGGAGCTCCTACGAGCAGTACTTC
CDR3 protein: CSVGKGGSSYEQYF

clone size: -
J gene: TRBJ2-1
D gene: -
V gene: TRBV7-3
CDR3 DNA: TGTGCCAGCAGCTTAAGCGGGGCCAACAATGAGCAGTTCTTC
CDR3 protein: CASSLSGANNEQFF

clone size: few
J gene: TRBJ2-7
D gene: TRBD2
V gene: TRBV9
CDR3 DNA: TGTGCCAGCAGTGTACCCCTCCCTAGCGGGGATACCTACGAGCAGTACTTC
CDR3 protein: CASSVPLPSGDTYEQYF

clone size: once
J gene: TRBJ2-1
D gene: -
V gene: TRBV6-5
CDR3 DNA: TGTGCCAGCAGTCGACTAGACTTGGATGAGCAGTTCTTC
CDR3 protein: CASSRLDLDEQFF

clone size: -
J gene: TRBJ2-5
D gene: -
V gene: TRBV6-1
CDR3 DNA: TGTGCCAGCAGTGCCCTCGTATCCCAAGACTCGGAGACCCAGTACTTC
CDR3 protein: CASSALVSQDSETQYF

clone size: few
J gene: TRBJ2-5
D gene: TRBD2
V gene: TRBV9
CDR3 DNA: TGTGCCAGCAGCGTAGGCGGGACTAGCGGAGAGACCCAGTACTTC
CDR3 protein: CASSVGGTSGETQYF